This TCR beta chain was retrieved from a study of technical replicates of blood from a handful of donors. Profiling relied on immunoSEQ multiplex PCR, and the TCRdb table lists in-frame clones only, not all of them. Here the sample spans around 68,000 clones, about nine tenths being singletons. Looked up from germline, CDR1 is SGHRS and CDR2 is YFSETQ. V was pared by 4 bases and J by 4 bases, with 6 bases of the junction left unmatched. This CDR3 is built from 14 residues. V is TRBV5-1 and J is TRBJ2-5; 8 positions agree with TRBD1. The clonotype was recovered from a human donor in good health. Some clones in this sample may be carry-over from other donors' samples. Specimen: T cells isolated from PBMCs. In DNA form, the CDR3 reads TGCGCCAGCAGCAGGACAGGGCTCTCAGAGACCCAGTACTTC. Residues: CASSRTGLSETQYF. Variable domain in full (rest from reference TRBV5-1 and TRBJ2-5): KAGVTQTPRYLIKTRGQQVTLSCSPISGHRSVSWYQQTPGQGLQFLFEYFSETQRNKGNFPGRFSGRQFSNSRSEMNVSTLELGDSALYLCASSRTGLSETQYFGPGTRLLVL.